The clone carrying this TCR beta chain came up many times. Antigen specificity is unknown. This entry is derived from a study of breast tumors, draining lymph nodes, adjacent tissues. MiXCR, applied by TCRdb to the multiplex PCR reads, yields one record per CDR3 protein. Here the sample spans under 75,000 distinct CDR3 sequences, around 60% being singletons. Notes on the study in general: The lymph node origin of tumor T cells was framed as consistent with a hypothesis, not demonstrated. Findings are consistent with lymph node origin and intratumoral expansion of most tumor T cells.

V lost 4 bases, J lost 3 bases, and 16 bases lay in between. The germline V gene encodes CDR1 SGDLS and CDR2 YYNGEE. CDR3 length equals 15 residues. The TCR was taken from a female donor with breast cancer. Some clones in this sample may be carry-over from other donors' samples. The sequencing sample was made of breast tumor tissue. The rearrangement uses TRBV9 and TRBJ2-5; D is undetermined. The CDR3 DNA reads TGTGCCAGCAGCTTCAGCCCGGCGATCGAAGAGACCCAGTACTTC. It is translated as CASSFSPAIEETQYF. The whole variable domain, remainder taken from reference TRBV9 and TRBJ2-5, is DSGVTQTPKHLITATGQRVTLRCSPRSGDLSVYWYQQSLDQGLQFLIQYYNGEERAKGNILERFSAQQFPDLHSELNLSSLELGDSALYFCASSFSPAIEETQYFGPGTRLLVL.